These T cell receptor beta chains were read from a single sample in a study of cytomegalovirus exposure and HLA in healthy donors. TCRdb keeps only in-frame clones here, not all; method: immunoSEQ multiplex PCR. Among approximately 160,000 clones, roughly 70% were seen once, and the ten largest hold approximately 3%. What was sequenced was PBMCs. These receptors all come from a woman aged 50 to 60 in good health and CMV-seropositive. CDR3s include the opening cysteine and the closing phenylalanine or tryptophan. The order of the fields is V gene, clone size, J gene, D gene, CDR3 length, CDR3 DNA, CDR3 protein. D genes are given only for firm matches. Size values are once, few and many counts, or a class for expanded clones, and some rows have none.

V: TRBV11-2
size: few
J: TRBJ1-1
D: TRBD1
length: 13
DNA: TGTGCCAGCAGCGTCAGGGGGGACACTGAAGCTTTCTTT
CDR3: CASSVRGDTEAFF

V: TRBV2
size: .
J: TRBJ2-1
D: .
length: 14
DNA: TGTGCCAGCAGTCCCGGGTTCTCCTACAATGAGCAGTTCTTC
CDR3: CASSPGFSYNEQFF

V: TRBV6-1
size: .
J: TRBJ2-1
D: TRBD2
length: 15
DNA: TGTGCCAGCAGTGCCAGGACTAGCGGGGGGGGTGAGCAGTTCTTC
CDR3: CASSARTSGGGEQFF

V: TRBV2
size: few
J: TRBJ1-1
D: .
length: 14
DNA: TGTGCCAGCAGTGAAGCTAGGGGAGGGACTGAAGCTTTCTTT
CDR3: CASSEARGGTEAFF

V: TRBV7-7
size: .
J: TRBJ2-2
D: .
length: 13
DNA: TGTGCCAGCAGCCGCTCACAGACCGGGGAGCTGTTTTTT
CDR3: CASSRSQTGELFF

V: TRBV5-4
size: .
J: TRBJ1-1
D: .
length: 11
DNA: TGTGCCAGCAGCTTGGGTTGGGCAGCTTTCTTT
CDR3: CASSLGWAAFF

V: TRBV4-2
size: .
J: TRBJ2-1
D: TRBD2
length: 15
DNA: TGTGCCAGCAGCCAAGACCGGGGGGTTTACAATGAGCAGTTCTTC
CDR3: CASSQDRGVYNEQFF

V: TRBV5-4
size: .
J: TRBJ1-6
D: .
length: 14
DNA: TGTGCCAGCAGCTTGAGCGGCTCGGATTCACCCCTCCACTTT
CDR3: CASSLSGSDSPLHF

V: TRBV5-5
size: few
J: TRBJ2-1
D: TRBD2
length: 15
DNA: TGTGCCAGCAGCTTGGTAGCGGGGGGGCTTGGTGAGCAGTTCTTC
CDR3: CASSLVAGGLGEQFF

V: TRBV19
size: .
J: TRBJ1-3
D: .
length: 13
DNA: TGTGCCAGTAGTATCAGCGGAAAAAACACCATATATTTT
CDR3: CASSISGKNTIYF

V: TRBV30
size: .
J: TRBJ1-6
D: TRBD1
length: 14
DNA: TGTGCCTGGAGTACTGGGACAGGTGATGCCCACCTCCACTTT
CDR3: CAWSTGTGDAHLHF

V: TRBV11-2
size: .
J: TRBJ1-1
D: TRBD1
length: 14
DNA: TGTGCCAGCAGCTCGTGGACAGGGCAAGCTGAAGCTTTCTTT
CDR3: CASSSWTGQAEAFF

V: TRBV4-1
size: few
J: TRBJ1-2
D: .
length: 14
DNA: TGCGCCAGCAGCCAAGACTGGGCAGGGCATGGCTACACCTTC
CDR3: CASSQDWAGHGYTF

V: TRBV5-5
size: .
J: TRBJ1-6
D: .
length: 12
DNA: TGTGCCAGCAGCTTGAGCAATTCACCCCTCCACTTT
CDR3: CASSLSNSPLHF

V: TRBV15
size: .
J: TRBJ2-5
D: .
length: 15
DNA: TGTGCCACCAGCGGCTTAGCGGTCCGGCAAGAGACCCAGTACTTC
CDR3: CATSGLAVRQETQYF

V: TRBV6-6
size: .
J: TRBJ2-7
D: TRBD2
length: 14
DNA: TGTGCCAGCAGTTTATCTAGCGGGGGCTACGAGCAGTACTTC
CDR3: CASSLSSGGYEQYF

V: TRBV27
size: .
J: TRBJ2-1
D: .
length: 14
DNA: TGTGCCAGCAGTTTTTTCGGCCCAGGCAATGAGCAGTTCTTC
CDR3: CASSFFGPGNEQFF

V: TRBV30
size: .
J: TRBJ2-3
D: .
length: 14
DNA: TGTGCCTGGAAGGATCTAGCCTCCACAGATACGCAGTATTTT
CDR3: CAWKDLASTDTQYF

V: TRBV7-9
size: once
J: TRBJ2-1
D: TRBD2
length: 14
DNA: TGTGCCAGCATCAAATCGACTAGCGGGGGTGAGCAGTTCTTC
CDR3: CASIKSTSGGEQFF

V: TRBV4-2
size: .
J: TRBJ1-4
D: .
length: 16
DNA: TGTGCCAGCAGCCAAGGCCAAGGGGCTACTAATGAAAAACTGTTTTTT
CDR3: CASSQGQGATNEKLFF

V: TRBV6-1
size: .
J: TRBJ2-1
D: TRBD2
length: 14
DNA: TGTGCCAGCAATCGGGACTACTCCTACAATGAGCAGTTCTTC
CDR3: CASNRDYSYNEQFF

V: TRBV27
size: .
J: TRBJ1-2
D: .
length: 13
DNA: TGTGCCAGCAGTTTTCGCGGGGGCTATGGCTACACCTTC
CDR3: CASSFRGGYGYTF

V: TRBV9
size: .
J: TRBJ2-1
D: TRBD2
length: 14
DNA: TGTGCCAGCAGCGCACTAGCGGGGTACAATGAGCAGTTCTTC
CDR3: CASSALAGYNEQFF

V: TRBV10-3
size: .
J: TRBJ2-5
D: .
length: 17
DNA: TGTGCCATCAGTGAGCCGGGGGAGCAGCTACCCCGGGGGACCCAGTACTTC
CDR3: CAISEPGEQLPRGTQYF

V: TRBV25-1
size: once
J: TRBJ1-1
D: TRBD1
length: 16
DNA: TGTGCCAGCAGTGAGTTACAGGGGGCGCCGAGGACTGAAGCTTTCTTT
CDR3: CASSELQGAPRTEAFF

V: TRBV5-1
size: .
J: TRBJ2-5
D: .
length: 11
DNA: TGCGCCAGCCATCGAGGGGAGACCCAGTACTTC
CDR3: CASHRGETQYF

V: TRBV2
size: .
J: TRBJ1-2
D: .
length: 12
DNA: TGTGCCAGCAGTGGGGCGGGCTATGGCTACACCTTC
CDR3: CASSGAGYGYTF

V: TRBV9
size: .
J: TRBJ2-1
D: TRBD1
length: 14
DNA: TGTGCCAGCAGCTCCCGACAGGGTTGGAATGAGCAGTTCTTC
CDR3: CASSSRQGWNEQFF

V: TRBV29-1
size: .
J: TRBJ1-2
D: .
length: 11
DNA: TGCAGCGTTGGACAGATAGGTGGCTACACCTTC
CDR3: CSVGQIGGYTF

V: TRBV7-8
size: .
J: TRBJ2-5
D: TRBD2
length: 14
DNA: TGTGCCAGCCAACAGGGACTAGCTCGAGAGACCCAGTACTTC
CDR3: CASQQGLARETQYF

V: TRBV10-1
size: once
J: TRBJ1-1
D: .
length: 14
DNA: TGCGCCAGCAGTGATCTGGGGGCGAACACTGAAGCTTTCTTT
CDR3: CASSDLGANTEAFF